The TCR beta chain described here comes from a study of blood T cell repertoires in COVID-19. The overall study: The study drew acute and convalescent COVID-19 samples from the United States, Italy and Spain.

Recruits, aged roughly 18 to 90 years, lived in approximately 26 US areas. Which cohort a participant joined came from the clinical history participants gave. What the recovered Cohort 3 donors had was two negative PCRs, clearance, or symptom resolution. Germline V gene data show CDR1 as ENHRY and CDR2 as SYGVKD. This CDR3 comprises 14 residues. V lost 0 bases, J lost 6 bases, and 4 bases stayed unmatched. Only in-frame clones appear in the TCRdb table, and some are missing; sequencing was by immunoSEQ multiplex PCR. This table holds approximately 200,000 clones, 82% found once. The chain uses TRBV10-3 and TRBJ1-2; 7 nucleotides match TRBD1. Specimen: PBMCs or T cells enriched from blood (not recorded which). This TCR was sampled from a man aged 40-55 years who had recovered from COVID-19. CDR3 loop: CAISESTGLHGYTF. DNA for the CDR3: TGTGCCATCAGTGAGTCGACAGGGTTGCATGGCTACACCTTC.